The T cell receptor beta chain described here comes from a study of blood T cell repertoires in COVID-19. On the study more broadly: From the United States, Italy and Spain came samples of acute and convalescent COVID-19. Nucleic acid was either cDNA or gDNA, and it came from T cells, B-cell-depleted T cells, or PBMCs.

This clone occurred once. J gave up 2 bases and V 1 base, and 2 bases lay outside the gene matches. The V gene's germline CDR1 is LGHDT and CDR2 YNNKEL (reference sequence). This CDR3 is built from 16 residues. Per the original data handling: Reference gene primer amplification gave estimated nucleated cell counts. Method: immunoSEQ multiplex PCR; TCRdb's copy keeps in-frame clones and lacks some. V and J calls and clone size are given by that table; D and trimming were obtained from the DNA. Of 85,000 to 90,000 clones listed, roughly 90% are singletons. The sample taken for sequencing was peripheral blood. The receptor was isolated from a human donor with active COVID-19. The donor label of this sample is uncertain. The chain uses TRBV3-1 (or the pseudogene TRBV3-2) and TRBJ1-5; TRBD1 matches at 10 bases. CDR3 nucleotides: TGTGCCAGCAGCCAAGCAGGGACAGGGGGCAATCAGCCCCAGCATTTT. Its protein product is CASSQAGTGGNQPQHF.